These T cell receptor beta chains were read from a single sample in a study of cytomegalovirus exposure and HLA in healthy donors. Clones were read by immunoSEQ multiplex PCR, and TCRdb kept only the in-frame ones, dropping some. The repertoire shows 63,000 or so clones; the top ten hold 15% to 20%. Sequenced: PBMCs. Receptors were obtained from a boy between 10 and 17 years old in good health and CMV-seronegative. The CDR3 runs from the conserved cysteine through the conserved F or W. Each record gives: D gene, V gene, J gene, CDR3 protein, CDR3 DNA. A D gene is named only where the DNA matches it firmly.

.,TRBV29-1,TRBJ2-7,CSVRVSSYEQYF,TGCAGCGTTAGAGTGTCGTCCTACGAGCAGTACTTC
TRBD1,TRBV5-1,TRBJ1-1,CASSPDGTGGGEAFF,TGCGCCAGCAGCCCGGATGGGACAGGGGGGGGAGAAGCTTTCTTT
.,TRBV13,TRBJ1-3,CASSLAGGGNSGNTIYF,TGTGCCAGCAGCTTAGCCGGGGGGGGAAACTCTGGAAACACCATATATTTT
.,TRBV4-2,TRBJ1-2,CASSQDALDGYIF,TGTGCCAGCAGCCAAGATGCACTAGATGGCTACATCTTC
TRBD2,TRBV5-6,TRBJ2-3,CASSWGLFGLAAKTQYF,TGTGCCAGCAGTTGGGGTCTATTCGGACTAGCGGCCAAGACGCAGTATTTT
.,TRBV5-6,TRBJ1-2,CASSPVGYTF,TGTGCCAGCAGCCCGGTTGGCTACACCTTC
.,TRBV11-3,TRBJ1-2,CASSTAGNYGYTF,TGTGCCAGCAGCACAGCGGGGAACTATGGCTACACCTTC
.,TRBV10-1,TRBJ2-5,CASTRSLQETQYF,TGCGCCAGCACTCGGTCCCTCCAAGAGACCCAGTACTTC
TRBD1,TRBV29-1,TRBJ1-1,CSVFYRDRVDTEAFF,TGCAGCGTTTTCTACCGGGACAGGGTGGACACTGAAGCTTTCTTT
TRBD2,TRBV7-3,TRBJ2-3,CASSLRTGRERGTQYF,TGTGCCAGCAGCTTACGTACGGGGCGGGAGAGGGGTACGCAGTATTTT
.,TRBV7-9,TRBJ1-5,CASSLGEGVHQPQHF,TGTGCCAGCAGCTTAGGTGAGGGTGTTCATCAGCCCCAGCATTTT
TRBD1,TRBV4-1,TRBJ2-7,CATTHLPGQGEKNSYEQYF,TGCGCCACAACCCACCTCCCGGGACAGGGCGAAAAGAATTCCTACGAGCAGTACTTC
.,TRBV4-1,TRBJ2-7,CASSLSGTNHYEQYF,TGCGCCAGCAGCCTTTCCGGGACAAACCACTACGAGCAGTACTTC
TRBD1,TRBV2,TRBJ1-1,CASSETGQANTEAFF,TGTGCCAGCAGTGAAACAGGACAGGCGAACACTGAAGCTTTCTTT
.,TRBV25-1,TRBJ1-2,CASSDQGRGANYGYTF,TGTGCCAGCAGTGACCAAGGGAGGGGAGCTAACTATGGCTACACCTTC
.,TRBV7-2,TRBJ2-1,CASSFVADPKYNEQFF,TGTGCCAGCAGCTTCGTAGCGGACCCGAAATACAATGAGCAGTTCTTC
.,TRBV5-1,TRBJ2-3,CASSFVQSDTQYF,TGCGCCAGCAGCTTTGTACAGAGCGATACGCAGTATTTT
TRBD1,TRBV4-1,TRBJ1-1,CASSPREGANTEAFF,TGCGCCAGCAGCCCACGTGAGGGGGCGAACACTGAAGCTTTCTTT
.,TRBV7-6,TRBJ1-1,CASSLGVPTEVFF,TGTGCCAGCAGCTTAGGTGTTCCGACTGAAGTTTTCTTT
.,TRBV30,TRBJ1-1,CAWIPRGSVTEAFF,TGTGCCTGGATCCCCCGGGGGAGCGTCACTGAAGCTTTCTTT
TRBD1,TRBV30,TRBJ1-1,CAWSVDRGPTAFF,TGTGCCTGGAGTGTCGACAGGGGACCGACGGCTTTCTTT
.,TRBV29-1,TRBJ1-1,CSLIAGSTEAFF,TGCAGCTTAATAGCAGGGTCAACTGAAGCTTTCTTT
.,TRBV5-8,TRBJ2-3,CASSLPAVSTDTQYF,TGTGCCAGCAGCTTGCCAGCGGTAAGCACAGATACGCAGTATTTT
TRBD1,TRBV2,TRBJ2-7,CASREGQIYLSYEQYF,TGTGCCAGCAGAGAGGGACAGATTTACCTCTCCTACGAGCAGTACTTC
TRBD1,TRBV10-1,TRBJ1-2,CASSESGQNYGYTF,TGCGCCAGCAGTGAGTCGGGACAGAACTATGGCTACACCTTC
.,TRBV27,TRBJ1-2,CASSLLGGVNYGYTF,TGTGCCAGCAGTTTATTGGGTGGAGTTAACTATGGCTACACCTTC
TRBD1,TRBV5-6,TRBJ1-2,CASSWWDRGNYGYTF,TGTGCCAGCAGCTGGTGGGACAGGGGAAACTATGGCTACACCTTC
TRBD1,TRBV6-5,TRBJ1-2,CASSYGRGPGDGYTF,TGTGCCAGCAGTTACGGCAGGGGGCCCGGCGATGGCTACACCTTC
.,TRBV6-5,TRBJ1-2,CASSYSTGISGYTF,TGTGCCAGCAGTTACTCCACAGGTATCTCTGGCTACACCTTC
.,TRBV5-1,TRBJ2-7,CASSGREAGLEQYF,TGCGCCAGCAGCGGCAGGGAGGCGGGTTTGGAGCAGTACTTC
TRBD1,TRBV9,TRBJ2-2,CASSVEVGDRVPGELFF,TGTGCCAGCAGCGTAGAGGTGGGAGACAGGGTTCCCGGGGAGCTGTTTTTT
.,TRBV6-1,TRBJ1-2,CASSEGARESGYTF,TGTGCCAGCAGTGAAGGAGCCCGAGAGAGTGGCTACACCTTC
TRBD2,TRBV6-5,TRBJ2-5,CASRASGETQYF,TGTGCCAGCAGGGCTAGCGGAGAGACCCAGTACTTC